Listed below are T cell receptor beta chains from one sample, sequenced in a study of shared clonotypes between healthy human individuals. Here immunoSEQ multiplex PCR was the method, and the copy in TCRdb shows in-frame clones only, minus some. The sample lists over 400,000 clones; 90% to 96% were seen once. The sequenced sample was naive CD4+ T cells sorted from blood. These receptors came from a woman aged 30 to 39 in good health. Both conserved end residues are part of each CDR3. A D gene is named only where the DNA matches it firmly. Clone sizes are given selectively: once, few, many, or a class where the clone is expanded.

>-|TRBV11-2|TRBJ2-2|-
TGTGCCAGCAGCTTCGGGAGTGGGTCCGGGGAGCTGTTTTTT
CASSFGSGSGELFF
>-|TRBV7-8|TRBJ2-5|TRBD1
TGTGCCAGCAGCCTCCCCGACAGGGGGTTGGTGGAGACCCAGTACTTC
CASSLPDRGLVETQYF
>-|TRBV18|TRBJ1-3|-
TGTGCCAGCTCACCGTTGTTGACAGAAATAAGCTCTGGAAACACCATATATTTT
CASSPLLTEISSGNTIYF
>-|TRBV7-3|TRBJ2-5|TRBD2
TGTGCCAGCAGCTTAACGGCTAGGGCTAGCGGGAGTAAGGAAGAGACCCAGTACTTC
CASSLTARASGSKEETQYF
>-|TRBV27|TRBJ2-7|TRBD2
TGTGCCAGCGTCATATGGGGCGGGCTAGCGGGTAACTCCTACGAGCAGTACTTC
CASVIWGGLAGNSYEQYF
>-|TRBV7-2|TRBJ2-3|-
TGTGCCAGCAGCTCCTGGCGGAGCACAGATACGCAGTATTTT
CASSSWRSTDTQYF
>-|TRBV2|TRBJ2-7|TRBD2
TGTGCCAGCACTACTAGCGGGAGGCCGCCGGTCCACGAGCAGTACTTC
CASTTSGRPPVHEQYF
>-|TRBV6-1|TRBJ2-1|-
TGTGCCAGCAGTGAGATTGGAACCTTACTCATCCCCAATGAGCAGTTCTTC
CASSEIGTLLIPNEQFF
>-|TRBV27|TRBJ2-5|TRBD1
TGTGCCAGCAGTTTAACTATCGGACAGGTTACCCAGTACTTC
CASSLTIGQVTQYF
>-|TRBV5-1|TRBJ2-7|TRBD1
TGCGCCAGCAGCTTGGAGGGAGGTGGTACCGTGCCGGGACAGGCCTTTTTC
CASSLEGGGTVPGQAFF
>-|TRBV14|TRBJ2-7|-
TGTGCCAGCAGCGGAGCGACTGTATACGAGCAGTACTTC
CASSGATVYEQYF
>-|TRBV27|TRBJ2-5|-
TGTGCCAGCAGTTTCACAAGGATGGGAGAGACCCAGTACTTC
CASSFTRMGETQYF
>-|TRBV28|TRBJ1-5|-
TGTGCCAGCAGTCCTCTGGATTTTCAGCCCCAGCATTTT
CASSPLDFQPQHF
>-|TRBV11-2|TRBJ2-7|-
TGTGCCAGCAGCTTAGGTCAGATTCTAGTCGGCCGCGCCTACGAGCAGTACTTC
CASSLGQILVGRAYEQYF
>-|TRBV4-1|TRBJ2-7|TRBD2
TGCGCCAGCAGCCTTGGCGTACTTAGCGGGAGGACTCCACGGCACGAGCAGTACTTC
CASSLGVLSGRTPRHEQYF
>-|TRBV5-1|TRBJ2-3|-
TGCGCCAGCAGCTTAAATCGACAGAGTACGACAGATACGCAGTATTTT
CASSLNRQSTTDTQYF
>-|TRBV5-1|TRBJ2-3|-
TGCGCCAGCAGCTTGGCACTAGGGGGTGCGGATACGCAGTATTTT
CASSLALGGADTQYF
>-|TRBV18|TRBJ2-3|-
TGTGCCAGCTCACCACCGGTCGGTCGTAGCACAGATACGCAGTATTTT
CASSPPVGRSTDTQYF
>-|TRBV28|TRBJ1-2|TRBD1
TGTGCCAGCAGCACCATTCAGGGGGCCGGGGATGGCTACACCTTC
CASSTIQGAGDGYTF
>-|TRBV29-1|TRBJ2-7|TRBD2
TGCAGCGTGGGGGGGACTAGCGGGAAATTATACGAGCAGTACTTC
CSVGGTSGKLYEQYF
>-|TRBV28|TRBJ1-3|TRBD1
TGTGCCAGCAGTCCAACGGACAGGGGACCTGGAAACACCATATATTTT
CASSPTDRGPGNTIYF
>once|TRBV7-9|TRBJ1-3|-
TGTGCCAGCAGCCTTCAGGGGAGCTCTGGAAACACCATATATTTT
CASSLQGSSGNTIYF
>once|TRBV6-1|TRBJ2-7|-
TGTGCCAGCATCCCCGGGGGTGCCTCCTACGAGCAGTACTTC
CASIPGGASYEQYF
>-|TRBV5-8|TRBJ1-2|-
TGTGCCAGCAGCTTGAGAGCTTTGAACTATGGCTACACCTTC
CASSLRALNYGYTF
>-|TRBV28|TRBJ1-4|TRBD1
TGTGCCAGCAGGGGCGACAGGGTTAGAATTAATGAAAAACTGTTTTTT
CASRGDRVRINEKLFF
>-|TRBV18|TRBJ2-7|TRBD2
TGTGCCAGCTCACCGGCCAGCGGGAGTGGCGAGCAGTACTTC
CASSPASGSGEQYF
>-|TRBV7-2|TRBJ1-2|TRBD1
TGTGCCAGCAGCCCCTCCGGGACAGGGTCGAGGACCTTC
CASSPSGTGSRTF
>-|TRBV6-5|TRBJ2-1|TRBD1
TGTGCCAGCAGTAACACAGGGGGCGCGGGCAATGAGCAGTTCTTC
CASSNTGGAGNEQFF
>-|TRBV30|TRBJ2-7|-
TGTGCCTGGAGTTGGGACGGCCAACGCTACGAGCAGTACTTC
CAWSWDGQRYEQYF
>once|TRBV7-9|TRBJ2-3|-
TGTGCCAGCAGCTTAGATTACGGGGGAGATACGCAGTATTTT
CASSLDYGGDTQYF
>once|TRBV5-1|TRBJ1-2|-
TGCGCCAGCAGCTTGGCCCAGAATACCATGGTAGGCTACACCTTC
CASSLAQNTMVGYTF
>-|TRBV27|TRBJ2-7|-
TGTGCCAGCAGGCCGGTACAAAAAACCTCCTACGAGCAGTACTTC
CASRPVQKTSYEQYF
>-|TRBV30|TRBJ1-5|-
TGTGCCTGGAGTGGAGGAAGTAATCAGCCCCAGCATTTT
CAWSGGSNQPQHF
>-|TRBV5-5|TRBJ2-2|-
TGTGCCGCTTCGGGAAGCCCTCGCGGCACCGGGGAGCTGTTTTTT
CAASGSPRGTGELFF
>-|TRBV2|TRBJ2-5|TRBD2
TGTGCCAGCAGACTAGCGGAAGACCTGGGAGCCCAGTACTTC
CASRLAEDLGAQYF
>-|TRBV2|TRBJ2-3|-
TGTGCCAGCAGTCGTGGGATTAGCACAGATACGCAGTATTTT
CASSRGISTDTQYF
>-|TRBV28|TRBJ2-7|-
TGTGCCAGCTTCAGGGGACGGAATGGAGAGCAGTACTTC
CASFRGRNGEQYF
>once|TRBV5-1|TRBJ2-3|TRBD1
TGCGCCAGCTACACAGGGGCCACAGATACGCAGTATTTT
CASYTGATDTQYF
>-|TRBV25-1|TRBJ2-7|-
TGTGCCAGCAGTGAGGGGGGGGCAGGACGAAGCTCCTACGAGCAGTACTTC
CASSEGGAGRSSYEQYF
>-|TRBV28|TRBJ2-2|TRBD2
TGTGCCAGCAGGCTGCGGACTAGCGGAGACACCGGGGAGCTGTTTTTT
CASRLRTSGDTGELFF
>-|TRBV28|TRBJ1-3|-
TGTGCCAGCAGTGTCTCATTGGGGAACACCATATATTTT
CASSVSLGNTIYF
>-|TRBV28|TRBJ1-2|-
TGTGCCAGCAGTTTTGGTTTGGGGTCTCTCTCTTATGGCTACACCTTC
CASSFGLGSLSYGYTF
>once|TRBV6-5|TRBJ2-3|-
TGTGCCAGCAGTTACCGACACCTCTCTAGCACAGATACGCAGTATTTT
CASSYRHLSSTDTQYF
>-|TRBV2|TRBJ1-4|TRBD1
TGTGCCAGCAGCGGACAGGGTTTTGAAAAACTGTTTTTT
CASSGQGFEKLFF
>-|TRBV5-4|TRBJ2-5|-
TGTGCCAGCAGCTTGGTAGCAGAAGAGACCCAGTACTTC
CASSLVAEETQYF
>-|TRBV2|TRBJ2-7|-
TGTGCCAGCATGGTGGGGCGGGAGCAGTACTTC
CASMVGREQYF
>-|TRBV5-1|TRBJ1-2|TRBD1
TGCGCCAGCAGCGGAGCACCCGGGACAGGGAGCTATGGCTACACCTTC
CASSGAPGTGSYGYTF
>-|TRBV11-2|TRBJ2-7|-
TGTGCCAGCAGCTTATTTCAGGGGATTACCTACGAGCAGTACTTC
CASSLFQGITYEQYF
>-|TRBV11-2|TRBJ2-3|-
TGTGCCAGCAGCTTAGGGCTAGGCACCAGCACAGATACGCAGTATTTT
CASSLGLGTSTDTQYF
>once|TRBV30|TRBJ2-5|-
TGTGCCTGGAGTGTAAACACCCAGTGGGAGCAGTACTTC
CAWSVNTQWEQYF
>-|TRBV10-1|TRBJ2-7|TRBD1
TGCGCCAGCAGCTTTAGGGGGCTGAGGGACGAGCAGTACTTC
CASSFRGLRDEQYF